The 25 T cell receptor beta chains below all came from one sample that was sequenced in a study of human T cells and chemical hapten exposure. This sample's time point: pre-sensitization, week 0. Regarding treatment: therapeutic diphenylcyclopropenone sensitization with weekly scalp DPC. Each CDR3 protein gets one entry after TCRdb re-called the RACE reads with MiXCR. The repertoire holds roughly 110,000 distinct CDR3 sequences, with approximately 12% as singletons. Sample: whole blood, taken in connection with sensitization to the hapten diphenylcyclopropenone (DPC). The receptors come from a woman aged 50 to 60 with alopecia areata. Some clones in this sample may be carry-over from other donors' samples.

This clonotype was counted a single time. The chain has TRBV29-1 and TRBJ1-1; D gene ambiguous. Trimming stripped 3 bases from V and 5 bases from J, with 7 bases between. Germline loops: CDR1 SQVTM, CDR2 ANQGSEA. The CDR3 totals 11 residues. The CDR3 sequence: CSVDEATEAFF. CDR3 coding DNA: TGCAGCGTTGATGAGGCTACTGAAGCTTTCTTT.

V is TRBV5-1 and J is TRBJ2-7, with D uncertain. Germline lookup yields CDR1 SGHRS and CDR2 YFSETQ. The CDR3 length is 14 residues. V was pared by 0 bases and J by 2 bases, with 9 bases between. Here the CDR3 reads CASSLVSFTYEQYF. The CDR3 DNA reads as TGCGCCAGCAGCTTGGTTTCATTTACCTACGAGCAGTACTTC.

The V gene is TRBV20-1, the J gene TRBJ1-2; D remains ambiguous. V lost 6 bases and J lost 8, with 16 bases in between. The CDR3 covers 12 residues. CDR1 is DFQATT, CDR2 SNEGSKA, per germline (reference sequence). The CDR3 protein is CSAGRRAGGYTF. CDR3 in DNA: TGCAGTGCCGGACGGAGGGCCGGAGGCTACACCTTC.

This clonotype has at least ten counts. The chain uses TRBV7-2 and TRBJ2-7; no reliable D call. Per germline, CDR1 SGHTA and CDR2 FQGNSA. There are 15 residues in the CDR3. Trimming took 1 base from V and 0 from J, leaving 10 bases between them. CDR3 sequence (DNA): TGTGCCAGCAGCTTAGTCCGGATTAGCTCCTACGAGCAGTACTTC. Its protein is CASSLVRISSYEQYF.

This clonotype turned up a few times. The chain carries TRBV25-1 and TRBJ1-3; a possible D gene is TRBD1 (5 bases). The CDR3 spans 12 residues. The germline V gene encodes CDR1 MGHDK and CDR2 SYGVNS. The ends were cut back, 5 bases at V and 8 bases at J, with 10 bases in the middle. The CDR3 protein is CASSPGTDTIYF. The DNA of the CDR3 is TGTGCCAGCAGTCCAGGGACGGACACCATATATTTT.

The chain employs TRBV29-1 and TRBJ2-3; the D gene is possibly TRBD2 (6 bases). CDR1 is SQVTM, CDR2 ANQGSEA, per germline. V gave up 4 bases and J gave up 4 bases, with 6 bases separating them. The CDR3 has 11 amino acids. The CDR3 is CSVGGADTQYF. In DNA, the CDR3 is TGCAGCGTTGGCGGGGCAGATACGCAGTATTTT.

The table lists this clonotype with many counts. The CDR3 region is CSVDRADRVFEAFF. CDR3 nucleotides: TGCAGCGTTGATAGGGCCGACAGGGTGTTTGAAGCTTTCTTT. The chain links TRBV29-1 to TRBJ1-1; 7 nucleotides line up with TRBD1. The trim removed 3 bases at V and 7 bases at J, leaving 11 bases unmatched. This CDR3 spans 14 amino acids. The V gene's germline CDR1 is SQVTM and CDR2 ANQGSEA.

The V call is TRBV29-1, the J call TRBJ1-1; D remains unclear. CDR1 is SQVTM, CDR2 ANQGSEA, per germline. Trimming shortened V by 7 bases and J by 6 bases, and 9 bases separated the two germline ends. The CDR3 extends over 10 amino acids. The CDR3 bases are TGCAGCGCCCTGACCGCTGAAGCTTTCTTT. It encodes CSALTAEAFF.

This clonotype was found many times. The rearrangement joins TRBV7-2 to TRBJ1-3; D gene uncertain. Germline V gives CDR1 SGHTA, CDR2 FQGNSA. Between the trimmed V and J ends, which lost 3 bases and 0 bases, there was a span of 15 bases. The CDR3 extends over 17 amino acids. The DNA of the CDR3 is TGTGCCAGCAGCTTCATTCCGTCAGGAAGCTCTGGAAACACCATATATTTT. Translation: CASSFIPSGSSGNTIYF.

This clonotype was counted a few times. The chain uses TRBV7-2 and TRBJ2-4; 8 bases are a match to TRBD1. CDR3 length: 16 amino acids. The germline V gene has CDR1 SGHTA and CDR2 FQGNSA. The V and J ends lost 5 bases and 0 bases, in that order; junction bases with no gene match: 6. This CDR3 is CASSRTGTGAKNIQYF. The DNA for the CDR3 is TGTGCCAGCAGCAGAACCGGGACAGGAGCCAAAAACATTCAGTACTTC.

The chain links TRBV7-8 to TRBJ2-1; D is undetermined. This CDR3 has 16 residues. Germline V gene sequence: CDR1 SGHVS, CDR2 FQNEAQ. Trimming left V 2 bases short and J 4 bases short, with 15 bases between. The CDR3 spells CASSLLAAQGYNEQFF. The CDR3, as DNA: TGTGCCAGCAGCTTACTCGCGGCTCAAGGGTACAATGAGCAGTTCTTC.

The rearrangement joins TRBV7-6 to TRBJ2-2; D might be TRBD2 (6 bases). Deletions cut 0 bases from V and 2 bases from J, with 10 bases between. Per germline, CDR1 SGHVS and CDR2 FNYEAQ. CDR3 length: 16 residues. CDR3 sequence: CASSLASGGNTGELFF. The CDR3 DNA follows: TGTGCCAGCAGCTTAGCTAGCGGAGGCAACACCGGGGAGCTGTTTTTT.

This clonotype was seen more than once but under ten times. V usage is TRBV18 and J usage is TRBJ1-5, with 7 positions matching TRBD1. The CDR3 contains 16 residues. V lost 3 bases and J lost 0; bases outside the gene matches: 5. In germline, CDR1 is KGHSH, CDR2 LQKENI. The CDR3 bases are TGTGCCAGCTCACCCGCGACAGGGAATAGCAATCAGCCCCAGCATTTT. Protein: CASSPATGNSNQPQHF.

The sample holds a few counts of this clonotype. The J gene is TRBJ2-3, the V gene TRBV7-8, with 7 bases aligning to TRBD2. The junction had 3 bases not matched to a gene; V was cut back by 1 base and J by 8 bases. Per germline, CDR1 SGHVS and CDR2 FQNEAQ. CDR3 size: 13 residues. CDR3 coding DNA: TGTGCCAGCAGCTTAGTAGGGGAGGGTACGCAGTATTTT. It codes for CASSLVGEGTQYF.

This clonotype has a handful of counts. The chain has TRBV20-1 and TRBJ2-7; D might be TRBD2 (6 bases). Germline values: CDR1 DFQATT, CDR2 SNEGSKA (reference sequence). The ends were cut back, 5 bases at V and 5 bases at J, with 13 bases in the middle. The CDR3 covers 12 residues. DNA of the CDR3: TGCAGTGCTGTGGGACTTGTGGACGAGCAGTACTTC. Protein: CSAVGLVDEQYF.

This clonotype was seen only a few times. J is TRBJ2-1 and V is TRBV6-6, with TRBD2 identical over 10 bases. The CDR3 has 16 residues. In germline, CDR1 is MNHNY, CDR2 SVGAGI (reference sequence). J was trimmed by 5 bases and V by 6 bases; bases with no gene match: 10. The CDR3 here is CASSKASGRANNEQFF. In DNA, the CDR3 is TGTGCCAGCAGCAAAGCCAGCGGGAGGGCCAACAATGAGCAGTTCTTC.

This clonotype occurred a few times. V and J are TRBV12-3 or TRBV12-4 and TRBJ1-4; TRBD1 matches at 9 bases. Losses at the gene ends were 6 bases for V and 7 bases for J; bases not matched to a gene: 3. The CDR3 is made up of 13 amino acids. The DNA of the CDR3 is TGTGCCAGCAGACAGGGGGCGCGTGAAAAACTGTTTTTT. It codes for CASRQGAREKLFF.

The chain combines TRBV5-1 with TRBJ2-7; D is possibly TRBD1 (6 bases). This CDR3 region has 13 residues. Trimming took 10 bases from V and 6 from J, leaving 20 bases between them. Germline-derived CDR1 and CDR2 are SGHRS and YFSETQ. This CDR3 is CASHRDNPSEQYF. CDR3 in DNA: TGCGCCTCCCACCGGGACAATCCCTCCGAGCAGTACTTC.

V is TRBV10-3 and J is TRBJ2-3; D gene ambiguous. CDR1 and CDR2 (germline): ENHRY, SYGVKD. V was clipped by 3 bases and J by 4 bases, with 8 bases between them. This CDR3 comprises 13 residues. The CDR3 DNA reads as TGTGCCATCAGTGACAGGAGCGCAGATACGCAGTATTTT. Amino acids: CAISDRSADTQYF.

The chain is built from TRBV9 and TRBJ2-3, with no clear D. V lost 1 base and J 2 bases, leaving 5 bases between the germline ends. This CDR3 region has 13 residues. The germline V gene has CDR1 SGDLS and CDR2 YYNGEE. The CDR3 DNA sequence: TGTGCCAGCAGCGTAATAACCACAGATACGCAGTATTTT. Protein: CASSVITTDTQYF.

J is TRBJ2-5 and V is TRBV20-1; D gene ambiguous. V shed 2 bases and J shed 0 bases, with 1 base lying between them. The CDR3 loop spans 11 amino acids. Germline V gene lookup returns CDR1 DFQATT and CDR2 SNEGSKA (reference sequence). The CDR3 spells CSARNQETQYF. In DNA, the CDR3 is TGCAGTGCTAGAAACCAAGAGACCCAGTACTTC.

This clonotype was seen more than once but under ten times. This rearrangement joins TRBV3-1 to TRBJ1-4; D is ambiguous. The CDR3 is 15 amino acids. Germline values: CDR1 LGHDT, CDR2 YNNKEL (reference sequence). V lost 5 bases, J lost 2 bases, and 12 bases lay in between. The DNA of the CDR3 is TGTGCCAGCAGCAAGACCCTCCCTACTAATGAAAAACTGTTTTTT. Its protein product is CASSKTLPTNEKLFF.

The chain links TRBV18 to TRBJ2-7; D perhaps matches TRBD1 (5 bases). CDR3 size: 17 residues. CDR1 is KGHSH, CDR2 LQKENI, per germline. V was pared by 3 bases and J by 4 bases, with 22 bases between. CDR3 nucleotide sequence: TGTGCCAGCTCACCTGTGGGGCCCTTTTCAGGGTTGTACGAGCAGTACTTC. Encoded protein: CASSPVGPFSGLYEQYF.

This clonotype showed up just a few times. V usage is TRBV4-1 and J usage is TRBJ1-5, with D unresolved. Germline V gene data show CDR1 as MGHRA and CDR2 as YSYEKL. CDR3 length equals 16 residues. V was trimmed by 0 bases and J by 0 bases, leaving 9 bases between them. CDR3 in DNA: TGCGCCAGCAGCCAAGAAGGCAGGTCTAGCAATCAGCCCCAGCATTTT. Its protein is CASSQEGRSSNQPQHF.

This clonotype was found many times. The J gene is TRBJ2-1, the V gene TRBV5-6, with D hard to call. The CDR3 has 13 residues. In germline, CDR1 is SGHDT, CDR2 YYEEEE. The ends were cut back, 4 bases at V and 6 bases at J, with 11 bases in the middle. CDR3: CASSHMSVNEQFF. The CDR3 DNA follows: TGTGCCAGCAGCCATATGTCGGTCAATGAGCAGTTCTTC.